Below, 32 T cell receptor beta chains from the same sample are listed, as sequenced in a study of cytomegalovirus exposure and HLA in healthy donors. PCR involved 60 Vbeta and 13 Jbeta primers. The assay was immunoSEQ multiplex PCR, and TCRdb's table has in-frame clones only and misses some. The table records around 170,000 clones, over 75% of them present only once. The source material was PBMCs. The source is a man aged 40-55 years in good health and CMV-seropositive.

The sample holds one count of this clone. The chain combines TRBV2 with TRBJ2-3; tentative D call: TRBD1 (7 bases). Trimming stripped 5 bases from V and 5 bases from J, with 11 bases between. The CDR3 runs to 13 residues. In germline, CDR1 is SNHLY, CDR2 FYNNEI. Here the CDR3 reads CASSLRGEDTQYF. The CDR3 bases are TGTGCCAGCAGTCTCAGGGGGGAAGATACGCAGTATTTT. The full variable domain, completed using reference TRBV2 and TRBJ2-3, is EPEVTQTPSHQVTQMGQEVILRCVPISNHLYFYWYRQILGQKVEFLVSFYNNEISEKSEIFDDQFSVERPDGSNFTLKIRSTKLEDSAMYFCASSLRGEDTQYFGPGTRLTVL.

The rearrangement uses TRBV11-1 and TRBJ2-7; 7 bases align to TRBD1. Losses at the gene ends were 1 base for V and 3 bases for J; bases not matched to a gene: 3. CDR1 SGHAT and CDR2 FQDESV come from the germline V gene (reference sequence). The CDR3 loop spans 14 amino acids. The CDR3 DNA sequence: TGTGCCAGCAGCTTAGGACAGGGCAACTACGAGCAGTACTTC. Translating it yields CASSLGQGNYEQYF.

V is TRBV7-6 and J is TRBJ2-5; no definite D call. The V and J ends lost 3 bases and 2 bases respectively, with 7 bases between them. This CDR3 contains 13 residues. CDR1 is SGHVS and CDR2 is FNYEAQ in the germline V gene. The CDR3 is CASSFYGQETQYF. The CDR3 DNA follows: TGTGCCAGCAGCTTTTACGGGCAAGAGACCCAGTACTTC.

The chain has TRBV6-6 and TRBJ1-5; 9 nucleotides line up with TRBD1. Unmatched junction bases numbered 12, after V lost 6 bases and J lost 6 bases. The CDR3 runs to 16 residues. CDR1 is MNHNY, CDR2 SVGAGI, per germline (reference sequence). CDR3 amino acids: CASSRGQGPGGQPQHF. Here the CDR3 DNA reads TGTGCCAGCAGCCGCGGACAGGGGCCAGGAGGTCAGCCCCAGCATTTT.

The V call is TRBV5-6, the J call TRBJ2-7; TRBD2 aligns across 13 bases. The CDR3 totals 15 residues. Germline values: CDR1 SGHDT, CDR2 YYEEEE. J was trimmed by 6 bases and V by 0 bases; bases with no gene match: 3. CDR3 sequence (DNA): TGTGCCAGCAGCTTGGAACTAGCGGGGGGGACCGAGCAGTACTTC. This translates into CASSLELAGGTEQYF.

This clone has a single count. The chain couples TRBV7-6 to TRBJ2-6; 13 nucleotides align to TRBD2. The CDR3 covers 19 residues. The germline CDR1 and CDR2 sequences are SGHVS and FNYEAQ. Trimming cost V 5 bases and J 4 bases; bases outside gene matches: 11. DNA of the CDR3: TGTGCCAGCAGCCGACTAGCGGGGGGCGTAGGTTCGGGGGCCAACGTCCTGACTTTC. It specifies CASSRLAGGVGSGANVLTF. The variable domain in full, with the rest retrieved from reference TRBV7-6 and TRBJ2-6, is GAGVSQSPRYKVTKRGQDVALRCDPISGHVSLYWYRQALGQGPEFLTYFNYEAQQDKSGLPNDRFSAERPEGSISTLTIQRTEQRDSAMYRCASSRLAGGVGSGANVLTFGAGSRLTVL.

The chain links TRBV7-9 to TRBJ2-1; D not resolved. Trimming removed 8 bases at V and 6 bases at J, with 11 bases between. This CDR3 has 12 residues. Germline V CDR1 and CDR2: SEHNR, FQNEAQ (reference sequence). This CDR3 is CASEKSGNEQFF. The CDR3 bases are TGTGCCAGCGAAAAATCAGGCAATGAGCAGTTCTTC. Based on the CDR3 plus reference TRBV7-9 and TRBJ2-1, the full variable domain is DTGVSQNPRHKITKRGQNVTFRCDPISEHNRLYWYRQTLGQGPEFLTYFQNEAQLEKSRLLSDRFSAERPKGSFSTLEIQRTEQGDSAMYLCASEKSGNEQFFGPGTRLTVL.

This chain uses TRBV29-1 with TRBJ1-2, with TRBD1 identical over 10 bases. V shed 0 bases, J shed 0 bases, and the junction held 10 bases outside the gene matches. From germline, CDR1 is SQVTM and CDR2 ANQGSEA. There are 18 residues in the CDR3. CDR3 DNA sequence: TGCAGCGTTGAAGATGACAGACAGGGGGCCGGAGCTAACTATGGCTACACCTTC. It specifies CSVEDDRQGAGANYGYTF. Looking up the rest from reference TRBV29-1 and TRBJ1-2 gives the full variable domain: SAVISQKPSRDICQRGTSLTIQCQVDSQVTMMFWYRQQPGQSLTLIATANQGSEATYESGFVIDKFPISRPNLTFSTLTVSNMSPEDSSIYLCSVEDDRQGAGANYGYTFGSGTRLTVV.

In nucleotides, the CDR3 is TGTGCGACAGGGGATAGCAATCAGCCCCAGCATTTT. It yields the protein CATGDSNQPQHF. The rearrangement joins TRBV6-5 to TRBJ1-5; 8 bases are a match to TRBD1. Per germline, CDR1 MNHEY and CDR2 SVGAGI. The CDR3 is 12 amino acids.

The CDR3 nucleotides read TGTGCCAGCAGCGTAAATTGGGACAGCTATCAGCCCCAGCATTTT. Its protein product is CASSVNWDSYQPQHF. The chain uses TRBV9 and TRBJ1-5; TRBD1 agrees at 7 bases. The CDR3 covers 15 residues. Trimming at V came to 1 base and at J to 5 bases, leaving 6 bases not matched to a gene. The germline V gene encodes CDR1 SGDLS and CDR2 YYNGEE.

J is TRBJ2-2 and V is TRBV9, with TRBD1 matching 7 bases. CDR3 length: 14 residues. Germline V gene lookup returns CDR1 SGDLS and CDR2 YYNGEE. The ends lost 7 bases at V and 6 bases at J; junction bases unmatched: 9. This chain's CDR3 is CASRDGTVPGELFF. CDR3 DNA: TGTGCCAGCCGTGACGGGACAGTCCCCGGGGAGCTGTTTTTT. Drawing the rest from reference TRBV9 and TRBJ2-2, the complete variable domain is DSGVTQTPKHLITATGQRVTLRCSPRSGDLSVYWYQQSLDQGLQFLIQYYNGEERAKGNILERFSAQQFPDLHSELNLSSLELGDSALYFCASRDGTVPGELFFGEGSRLTVL.

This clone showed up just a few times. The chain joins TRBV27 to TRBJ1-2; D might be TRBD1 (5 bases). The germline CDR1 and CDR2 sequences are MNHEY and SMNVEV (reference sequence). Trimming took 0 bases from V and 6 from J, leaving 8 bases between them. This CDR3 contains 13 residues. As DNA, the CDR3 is TGTGCCAGCAGTTTATCCCGCAGGGATGGCTACACCTTC. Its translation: CASSLSRRDGYTF.

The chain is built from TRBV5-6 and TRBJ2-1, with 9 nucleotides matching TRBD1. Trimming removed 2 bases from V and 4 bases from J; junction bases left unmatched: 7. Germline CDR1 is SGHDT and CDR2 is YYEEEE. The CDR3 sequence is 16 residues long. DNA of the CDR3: TGTGCCAGCAGCTTCTCGGTCGGGACAGGGTACAATGAGCAGTTCTTC. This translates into CASSFSVGTGYNEQFF.

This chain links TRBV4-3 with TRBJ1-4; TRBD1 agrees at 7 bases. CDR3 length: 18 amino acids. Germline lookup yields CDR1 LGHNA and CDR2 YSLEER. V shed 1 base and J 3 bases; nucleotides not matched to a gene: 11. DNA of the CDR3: TGCGCCAGCAGCCAAGGAAGCGGGAGACAGGGTTCTAATGAAAAACTGTTTTTT. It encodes CASSQGSGRQGSNEKLFF.

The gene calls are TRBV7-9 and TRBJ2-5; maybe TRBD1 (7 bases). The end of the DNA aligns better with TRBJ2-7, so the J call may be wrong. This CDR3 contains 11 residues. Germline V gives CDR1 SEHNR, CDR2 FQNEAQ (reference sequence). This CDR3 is CASTGGSEQYF. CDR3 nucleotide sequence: TGTGCCAGCACAGGGGGGTCCGAGCAGTACTTC.

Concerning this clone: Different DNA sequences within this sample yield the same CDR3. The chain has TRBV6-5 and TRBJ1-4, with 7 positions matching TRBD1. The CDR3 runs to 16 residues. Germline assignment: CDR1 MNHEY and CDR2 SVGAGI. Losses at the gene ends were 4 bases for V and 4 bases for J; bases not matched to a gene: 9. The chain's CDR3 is CASSSLGTELNEKLFF. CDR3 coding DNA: TGTGCCAGCAGTTCCCTCGGGACAGAACTTAATGAAAAACTGTTTTTT.

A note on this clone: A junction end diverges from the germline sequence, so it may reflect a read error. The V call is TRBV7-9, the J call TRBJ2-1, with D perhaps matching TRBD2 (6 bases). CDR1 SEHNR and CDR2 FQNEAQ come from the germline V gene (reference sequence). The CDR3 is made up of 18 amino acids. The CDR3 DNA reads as TGTTCCAGCAGCTTAGCGCCGAGTAGCGGTAGCTCCTACAATGAGCAGTTCTTC. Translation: CSSSLAPSSGSSYNEQFF.

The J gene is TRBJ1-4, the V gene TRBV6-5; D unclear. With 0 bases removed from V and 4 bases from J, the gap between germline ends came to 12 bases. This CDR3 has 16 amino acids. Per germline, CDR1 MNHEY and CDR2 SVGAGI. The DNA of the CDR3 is TGTGCCAGCAGTTACTCGGGTCGCGGCAGTAATGAAAAACTGTTTTTT. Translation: CASSYSGRGSNEKLFF.

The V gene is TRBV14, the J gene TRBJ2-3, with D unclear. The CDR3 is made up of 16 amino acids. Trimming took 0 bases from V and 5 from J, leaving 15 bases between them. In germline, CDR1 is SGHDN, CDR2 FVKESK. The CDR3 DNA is TGTGCCAGCAGCCAAGAATACCCCCGCCGAGGAGATACGCAGTATTTT. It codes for CASSQEYPRRGDTQYF.

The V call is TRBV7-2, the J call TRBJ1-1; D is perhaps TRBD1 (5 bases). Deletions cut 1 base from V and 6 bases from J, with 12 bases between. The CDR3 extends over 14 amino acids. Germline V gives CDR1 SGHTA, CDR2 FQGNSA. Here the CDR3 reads CASSLGGRVPEAFF. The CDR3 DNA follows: TGTGCCAGCAGCTTAGGTGGCAGGGTCCCTGAAGCTTTCTTT.

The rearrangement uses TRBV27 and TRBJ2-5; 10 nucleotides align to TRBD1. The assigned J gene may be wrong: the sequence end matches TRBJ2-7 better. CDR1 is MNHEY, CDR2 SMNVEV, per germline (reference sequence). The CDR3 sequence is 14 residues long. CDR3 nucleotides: TGTGCCAGCAGATCGACAGGGGGCGTCTACGAGCAGTACTTC. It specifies CASRSTGGVYEQYF.

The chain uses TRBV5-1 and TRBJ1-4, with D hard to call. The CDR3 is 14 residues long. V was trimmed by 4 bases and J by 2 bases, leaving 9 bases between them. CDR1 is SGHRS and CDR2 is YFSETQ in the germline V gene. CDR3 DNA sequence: TGCGCCAGCAGCCGAGCTGGTACTAATGAAAAACTGTTTTTT. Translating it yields CASSRAGTNEKLFF.

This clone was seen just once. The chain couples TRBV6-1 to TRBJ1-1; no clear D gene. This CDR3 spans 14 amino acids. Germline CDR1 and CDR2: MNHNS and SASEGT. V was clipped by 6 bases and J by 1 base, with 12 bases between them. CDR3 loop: CASRDINKNTEAFF. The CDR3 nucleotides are TGTGCCAGCAGAGACATCAACAAGAACACTGAAGCTTTCTTT.

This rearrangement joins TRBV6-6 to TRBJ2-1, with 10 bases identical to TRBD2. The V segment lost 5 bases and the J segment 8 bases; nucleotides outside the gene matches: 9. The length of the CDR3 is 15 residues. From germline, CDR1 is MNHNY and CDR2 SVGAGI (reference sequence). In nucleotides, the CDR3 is TGTGCCAGCAGTGCCCCTGGAGCGGGGGGGCATGAGCAGTTCTTC. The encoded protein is CASSAPGAGGHEQFF.

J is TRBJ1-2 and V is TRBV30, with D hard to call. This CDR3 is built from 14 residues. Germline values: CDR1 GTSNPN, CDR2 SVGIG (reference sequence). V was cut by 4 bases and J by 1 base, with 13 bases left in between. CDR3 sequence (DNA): TGTGCCTGGACGCCGGGTCGCCTTAACTATGGCTACACCTTC. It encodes CAWTPGRLNYGYTF.

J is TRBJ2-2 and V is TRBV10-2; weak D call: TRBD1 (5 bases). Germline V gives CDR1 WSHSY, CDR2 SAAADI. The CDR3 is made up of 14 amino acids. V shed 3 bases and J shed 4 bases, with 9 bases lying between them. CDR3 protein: CASSDRVTTGELFF. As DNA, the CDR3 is TGCGCCAGCAGTGACAGGGTTACCACCGGGGAGCTGTTTTTT.

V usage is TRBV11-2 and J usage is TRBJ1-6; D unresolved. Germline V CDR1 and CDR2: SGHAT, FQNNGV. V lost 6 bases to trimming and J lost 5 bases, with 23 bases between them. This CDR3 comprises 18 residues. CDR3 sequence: CASRPSQHGVNDNSPLHF. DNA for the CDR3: TGTGCCAGCAGACCCAGCCAGCACGGGGTGAATGATAATTCACCCCTCCACTTT.

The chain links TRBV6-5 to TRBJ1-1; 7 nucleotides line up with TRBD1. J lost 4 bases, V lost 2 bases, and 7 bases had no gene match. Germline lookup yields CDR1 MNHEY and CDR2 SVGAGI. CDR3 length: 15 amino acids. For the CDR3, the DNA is TGTGCCAGCAGTTACAAGAGACAGGGAGGCACTGAAGCTTTCTTT. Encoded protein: CASSYKRQGGTEAFF.

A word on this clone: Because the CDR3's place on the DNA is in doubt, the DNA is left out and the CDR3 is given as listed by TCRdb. CDR3 in amino acids: CASSPVGQGAPGRSLF. This chain joins TRBV18 and TRBJ1-1; the table's D call of TRBD1 was not tested on the DNA. The CDR3 has 16 amino acids, counting both end residues. CDR1 KGHSH and CDR2 LQKENI come from the germline V gene.

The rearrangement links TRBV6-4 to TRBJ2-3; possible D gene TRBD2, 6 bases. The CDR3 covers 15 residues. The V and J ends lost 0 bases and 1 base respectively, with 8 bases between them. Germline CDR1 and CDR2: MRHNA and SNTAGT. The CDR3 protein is CASSDSASGTDTQYF. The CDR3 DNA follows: TGTGCCAGCAGTGACTCGGCTAGCGGCACAGATACGCAGTATTTT.

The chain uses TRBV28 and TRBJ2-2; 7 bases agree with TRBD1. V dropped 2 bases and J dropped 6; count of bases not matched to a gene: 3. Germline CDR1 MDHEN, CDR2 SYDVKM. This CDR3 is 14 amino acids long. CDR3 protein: CASSLEGASGELFF. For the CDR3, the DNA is TGTGCCAGCAGTTTAGAGGGGGCCTCCGGGGAGCTGTTTTTT.

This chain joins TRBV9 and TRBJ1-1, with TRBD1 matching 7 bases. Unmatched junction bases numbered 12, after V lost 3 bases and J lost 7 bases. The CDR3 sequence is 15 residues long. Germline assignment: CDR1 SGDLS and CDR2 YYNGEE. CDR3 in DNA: TGTGCCAGCAGCGGCTGGGGACAGTTCGATGGTGAAGCTTTCTTT. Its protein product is CASSGWGQFDGEAFF. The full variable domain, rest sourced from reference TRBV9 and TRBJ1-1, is DSGVTQTPKHLITATGQRVTLRCSPRSGDLSVYWYQQSLDQGLQFLIQYYNGEERAKGNILERFSAQQFPDLHSELNLSSLELGDSALYFCASSGWGQFDGEAFFGQGTRLTVV.